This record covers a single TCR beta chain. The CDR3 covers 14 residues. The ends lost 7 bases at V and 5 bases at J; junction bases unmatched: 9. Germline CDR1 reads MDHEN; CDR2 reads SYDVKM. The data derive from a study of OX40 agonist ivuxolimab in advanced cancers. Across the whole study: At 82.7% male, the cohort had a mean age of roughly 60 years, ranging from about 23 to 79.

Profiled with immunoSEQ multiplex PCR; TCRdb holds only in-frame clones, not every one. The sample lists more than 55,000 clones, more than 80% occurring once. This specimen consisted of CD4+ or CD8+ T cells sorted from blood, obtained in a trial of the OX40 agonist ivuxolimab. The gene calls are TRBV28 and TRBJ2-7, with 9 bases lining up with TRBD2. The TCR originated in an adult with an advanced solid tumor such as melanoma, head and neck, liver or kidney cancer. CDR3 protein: CASIRVAGAHEQYF. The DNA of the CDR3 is TGTGCCAGCATTCGAGTAGCGGGAGCCCACGAGCAGTACTTC.